The rows below give T cell receptor beta chains drawn from one sample of a study of Graves' ophthalmopathy and Graves' hyperthyroidism. TCRdb analysed the multiplex PCR reads with MiXCR anew, one entry per CDR3 protein. The sample includes 300,000 to 400,000 distinct CDR3 sequences, 17% seen only once; the top ten take about 12%. Sequencing used peripheral blood. The source is an adult man with Graves' ophthalmopathy. Both conserved end residues are part of each CDR3.

v_gene	j_gene	CDR3aa
TRBV5-1	TRBJ2-2	CASSLHSGQTRTGELFF
TRBV4-1	TRBJ2-7	CASSPGRDGDYEQYF
TRBV11-2	TRBJ2-7	CASSFRSHAFGGSPYEQYF
TRBV6-1	TRBJ2-2	CASSVREFGELFF
TRBV11-3	TRBJ2-5	CASSLEGWETQYF
TRBV6-5	TRBJ1-2	CASSYSRGRGYTF
TRBV5-6	TRBJ1-1	CASSLVGGRAFF
TRBV18	TRBJ2-7	CASSLHRGYEQYF
TRBV12-3/TRBV12-4	TRBJ2-7	CASSLNTYEQYF
TRBV6-1	TRBJ1-1	CASSRTGGSVNTEAFF
TRBV20-1	TRBJ1-2	CSARSRALGYTF
TRBV6-5	TRBJ1-2	CASSLGQFEGYTF
TRBV6-5	TRBJ1-1	CASSSPDRRGPEAFF
TRBV7-3	TRBJ1-1	CASSPNNRGGEAFF
TRBV24-1	TRBJ2-7	CATSDAPGYEQYF
TRBV27	TRBJ2-5	CASSSPSGSGETQYF
TRBV10-3	TRBJ2-7	CAIAPRGAYEQYF
TRBV6-5	TRBJ2-7	CASSLYSLEEQYF
TRBV7-3	TRBJ1-1	CVSSPTGTGNTEAFF
TRBV7-8	TRBJ2-7	CASSLGVHGAGYEQYF
TRBV4-2	TRBJ2-7	CASSQDMGLSYEQYF
TRBV6-2/TRBV6-3	TRBJ2-5	CASSYGGGQGTQYF
TRBV10-1	TRBJ2-7	CASIPREQYF
TRBV28	TRBJ2-7	CASSPWGGSNEQYF
TRBV30	TRBJ2-7	CALITGHTYEQYF
TRBV5-1	TRBJ2-2	CASSLGPQGVTGELFF
TRBV2	TRBJ2-6	CASRVGGAGANVLTF
TRBV12-3/TRBV12-4	TRBJ2-2	CASSSPGGVNTGELFF
TRBV27	TRBJ2-5	CASSPSPHETQYF
TRBV30	TRBJ1-2	CAWSGAGGYTF
TRBV16	TRBJ2-7	CASSQSAQSSYEQYF
TRBV28	TRBJ2-7	CASSLGGGGYEQYF
TRBV4-1	TRBJ1-1	CASSQEGRGFTEAFF
TRBV4-1	TRBJ1-2	CASSQVLTQVAIRGYTF
TRBV30	TRBJ1-2	CAWSRPLYGYTF
TRBV6-1	TRBJ1-2	CASSITENYGYTF
TRBV20-1	TRBJ2-7	CSADRTGMREQYF
TRBV5-1	TRBJ2-7	CASGEPGRSYEQYF
TRBV20-1	TRBJ2-5	CSGQDQETQYF
TRBV12-3/TRBV12-4	TRBJ1-2	CASSLTPGQTYGYTF
TRBV15	TRBJ2-5	CATSSSTTWETQYF
TRBV2	TRBJ2-7	CASSEVIEQYF
TRBV6-1	TRBJ2-7	CASSSLRGSYEQYF
TRBV6-2/TRBV6-3	TRBJ2-7	CASSYARLSSYEQYF
TRBV10-2	TRBJ1-3	CASRTGADSGNTIYF